This T cell receptor beta chain was recovered during a study of CD8 T cells in ankylosing spondylitis. MiXCR was run by TCRdb on the 5' RACE reads, yielding one entry per CDR3 protein. The data show about 200,000 distinct CDR3 sequences, roughly 26% seen once. With 4 bases clipped from V and 9 bases from J, the junction kept 8 bases outside the gene matches. Germline V lookup: CDR1 LGHNA, CDR2 YSLEER. CDR3 length: 15 amino acids. The V and J genes are TRBV4-3 and TRBJ2-1; 11 bases fit TRBD1. Sequenced material: blood, either unsorted or a sorted T cell fraction (not recorded which). This receptor was taken from a male donor with ankylosing spondylitis or in good health (not recorded which). This CDR3 is CASSPGQGARSEQFF. CDR3 DNA sequence: TGCGCCAGCAGCCCCGGACAGGGGGCTAGGAGTGAGCAGTTCTTC.